Listed below are T cell receptor beta chains from one sample, sequenced in a study of blood T cell repertoires in COVID-19. Clones were read by immunoSEQ multiplex PCR, and TCRdb kept only the in-frame ones, dropping some. The sample records about 110,000 clones, approximately 84% being singletons. Material: peripheral blood. The receptors were gathered from a man in his forties with acute or convalescent COVID-19. The CDR3 runs from the conserved cysteine through the conserved F or W. A D gene is named only where the DNA matches it firmly. Where a row states a size, it is once, few, many or the class of an expanded clone; other rows omit it.

>TRBJ1-3|TRBV18|NA|14|NA
TGTGCCAGCTCACCCCAGCTCGGAGAAAACACCATATATTTT
CASSPQLGENTIYF
>TRBJ2-1|TRBV4-3|NA|15|NA
TGCGCCAGCAGCCATCATAACGGTTTTAACAATGAGCAGTTCTTC
CASSHHNGFNNEQFF
>TRBJ2-1|TRBV14|NA|14|once
TGTGCCAGCAGCCCCTTCTTCTCCTACAATGAGCAGTTCTTC
CASSPFFSYNEQFF
>TRBJ1-5|TRBV7-7|NA|10|NA
TGTGCTCGGGTGGATCAGCCCCAGCATTTT
CARVDQPQHF
>TRBJ1-3|TRBV28|TRBD1|14|NA
TGTGCCAGCAGAACAACAGGGGCTGGAAACACCATATATTTT
CASRTTGAGNTIYF
>TRBJ2-1|TRBV25-1|TRBD2|14|NA
TGTGCCAGCAGTGGGGAGCGGGGGTACAATGAGCAGTTCTTC
CASSGERGYNEQFF
>TRBJ2-5|TRBV12-3/TRBV12-4|TRBD1|12|NA
TGTGCCAGCAGTTTTTCAGGGGGGACCCAGTACTTC
CASSFSGGTQYF
>TRBJ1-5|TRBV6-5|NA|15|NA
TGTGCCAGCGGACGGGACATGCGGAGCAATCAGCCCCAGCATTTT
CASGRDMRSNQPQHF
>TRBJ2-7|TRBV19|NA|15|NA
TGTGCCAGTAGTATAGCCCCAGGCGCCCTGGGCGAGCAGTACTTC
CASSIAPGALGEQYF
>TRBJ1-4|TRBV29-1|NA|14|NA
TGCAGCGTGAAACTGGGGGCGCGTAATGAAAAACTGTTTTTT
CSVKLGARNEKLFF
>TRBJ1-5|TRBV19|TRBD1|13|NA
TGTGCCAGTAGTGCAGGGGGCGTTGAAGCCCAGCATTTT
CASSAGGVEAQHF
>TRBJ2-7|TRBV2|TRBD2|17|NA
TGTGCCAGCAGTCGGACTAGCGTTCTAATCCAGTTCTACGAGCAGTACTTC
CASSRTSVLIQFYEQYF
>TRBJ2-2|TRBV9|TRBD2|17|NA
TGTGCCAGCAGCAACCCTCTAGCGGACTCGAACACCGGGGAGCTGTTTTTT
CASSNPLADSNTGELFF
>TRBJ2-7|TRBV23-1|TRBD1|14|NA
TGCGCCAGCAGCCTGGACAGGGGGAGGGGCGAGCAGTACTTC
CASSLDRGRGEQYF
>TRBJ2-5|TRBV15|TRBD1|15|NA
TGTGCCACCAGCAGGACAGGGGGAGCGGGAGAGACCCAGTACTTC
CATSRTGGAGETQYF
>TRBJ1-2|TRBV11-2|TRBD1|15|NA
TGTGCCAGCAGCCATTTGACAGGGGTTGCGGATGGCTACACCTTC
CASSHLTGVADGYTF
>TRBJ2-2|TRBV28|TRBD2|16|few
TGTGCCGGGAGGGGCGGTGGACTAGCCGACACCGGGGAGCTGTTTTTT
CAGRGGGLADTGELFF
>TRBJ1-1|TRBV27|NA|13|NA
TGTGCCAGCTCCCGACAGGAGAACACTGAAGCTTTCTTT
CASSRQENTEAFF
>TRBJ2-1|TRBV5-4|TRBD2|19|NA
TGTGCCAGCAGTAGTAGCGGGAGGGCCGAGAATTTTGGCTACAATGAGCAGTTCTTC
CASSSSGRAENFGYNEQFF
>TRBJ1-1|TRBV5-1|TRBD1|15|NA
TGCGCCAGCAGCTTGGGTGCAGGGGGAACTGGGGCAGCTTTCTTT
CASSLGAGGTGAAFF
>TRBJ2-3|TRBV5-4|NA|14|NA
TGTGCCAGCAGGAGCGGGCTTAGCACAGATACGCAGTATTTT
CASRSGLSTDTQYF
>TRBJ2-7|TRBV7-2|NA|14|NA
TGTGCCAGCAGCCCAAGCCCATTCCTCTACGAGCAGTACTTC
CASSPSPFLYEQYF
>TRBJ2-2|TRBV5-1|TRBD1|16|few
TGCGCCAGCAGCTTAAAAGGACAGGGTAGCACCGGGGAGCTGTTTTTT
CASSLKGQGSTGELFF
>TRBJ2-7|TRBV30|NA|15|NA
TGTGCCTGGAGTGTACAGAGGGACATACACTACGAGCAGTACTTC
CAWSVQRDIHYEQYF
>TRBJ2-1|TRBV11-3|NA|16|NA
TGTGCCAGCAGCTTATCCGGACAAATCTCACACAATGAGCAGTTCTTC
CASSLSGQISHNEQFF
>TRBJ1-1|TRBV25-1|NA|14|NA
TGTGCCAGCAGCAATTTAGGGGGAAGTGAATCTGCTTTCTTT
CASSNLGGSESAFF
>TRBJ1-4|TRBV28|NA|14|NA
TGTGCCAGCAGTAACCGACAGAACGATGAAAAACTGTTTTTT
CASSNRQNDEKLFF
>TRBJ1-1|TRBV29-1|NA|14|NA
TGCAGCGTTGAGGCCTATACCGAGGGCACTGAAGCTTTCTTT
CSVEAYTEGTEAFF
>TRBJ2-6|TRBV7-2|TRBD1|18|NA
TGTGCCAGCAGCGCTCTGGGACAGGCGACTTCTGGGGCCAACGTCCTGACTTTC
CASSALGQATSGANVLTF
>TRBJ1-1|TRBV4-3|NA|14|NA
TGCGCCAGCAGCCAAGAAACCAGACATACTGAAGCTTTCTTT
CASSQETRHTEAFF
>TRBJ1-5|TRBV1|NA|15|few
TGCACCAGCAGGCACGCAGGAGGGGTCAGGCAGCCCCAGCATTTT
CTSRHAGGVRQPQHF
>TRBJ2-3|TRBV14|TRBD2|15|NA
TGTGCCAGCAGCCATTGGACTAGCGGCACAGATACGCAGTATTTT
CASSHWTSGTDTQYF
>TRBJ2-3|TRBV7-8|NA|13|NA
TGTGCCAGCAGCCGCCCGGGGGAAGATACGCAGTATTTT
CASSRPGEDTQYF
>TRBJ2-3|TRBV6-1|NA|15|NA
TGTGCCAGCAGTGAAAAGCCTAGCAGCACAGATACGCAGTATTTT
CASSEKPSSTDTQYF
>TRBJ1-2|TRBV19|TRBD1|14|NA
TGTGCCAGTAGTAACAGGGGGCTGAGCTATGGCTACACCTTC
CASSNRGLSYGYTF
>TRBJ2-7|TRBV5-6|TRBD2|14|NA
TGTGCCAGCAGCGAAGCGGGGGCAGATTACGAGCAGTACTTC
CASSEAGADYEQYF
>TRBJ2-3|TRBV6-4|NA|14|NA
TGTGCCAGCAGTGAGTCCTTAGCGGCAGATACGCAGTATTTT
CASSESLAADTQYF
>TRBJ1-2|TRBV5-6|NA|14|NA
TGTGCCAGCAGCCCCGGCGGGTACAGGGCTGGCTACACCTTC
CASSPGGYRAGYTF
>TRBJ2-5|TRBV5-5|TRBD2|17|NA
TGTGCCAGCAGCTTGTGGGTAGCGGGGGGCCGGGGGGAGACCCAGTACTTC
CASSLWVAGGRGETQYF
>TRBJ1-4|TRBV6-1|NA|15|NA
TGTGCCAGCAGTGAAGCCACAGCAACTAATGAAAAACTGTTTTTT
CASSEATATNEKLFF
>TRBJ1-1|TRBV7-3|TRBD1|13|NA
TGTGCCAGCAGCCGACAGGGGAACACTGAAGCTTTCTTT
CASSRQGNTEAFF
>TRBJ2-5|TRBV2|TRBD2|15|NA
TGTGCCAGCAGTGAAGGGGAGCGGGGGGAAGAGACCCAGTACTTC
CASSEGERGEETQYF
>TRBJ2-1|TRBV11-3|NA|14|NA
TGTGCCAGCAGCCTCACAACGGACAACAATGAGCAGTTCTTC
CASSLTTDNNEQFF
>TRBJ2-3|TRBV5-1|TRBD1|17|NA
TGCGCCAGCAGCGGGATGCCGGGACAGGCTAAAGGTGATACGCAGTATTTT
CASSGMPGQAKGDTQYF
>TRBJ2-3|TRBV10-1|NA|15|NA
TGCGCCAGTGCGGGAAGGATCGGTAGCACAGATACGCAGTATTTT
CASAGRIGSTDTQYF
>TRBJ1-2|TRBV14|TRBD1|15|NA
TGTGCCAGCAGCTTACCGGGACAGGGGTTCTATGGCTACACCTTC
CASSLPGQGFYGYTF
>TRBJ2-1|TRBV12-2|NA|16|NA
TGTGCAAGTCGCTTAGGGGACAAGCGCGACGTGAATGAGCAGTTCTTC
CASRLGDKRDVNEQFF
>TRBJ2-5|TRBV5-6|TRBD1|16|NA
TGTGCCAGCAGCTTTCGGGGACAGGGGTACCAAGAGACCCAGTACTTC
CASSFRGQGYQETQYF
>TRBJ1-1|TRBV18|NA|12|NA
TGTGCCAGCTCCCAAGACAGAACTGAAGCTTTCTTT
CASSQDRTEAFF
>TRBJ1-4|TRBV9|TRBD1|15|NA
TGTGCCAGCAGCTTCGGGGGGGACAGGGACGAAAAACTGTTTTTT
CASSFGGDRDEKLFF
>TRBJ2-2|TRBV2|TRBD1|15|few
TGTGCCAGCACTAGGACAGGGGCGGAATCCGGGGAGCTGTTTTTT
CASTRTGAESGELFF
>TRBJ1-1|TRBV28|TRBD1|15|NA
TGTGCCAGCAGTTCACCCGGGACAGGGGGAACTGAAGCTTTCTTT
CASSSPGTGGTEAFF
>TRBJ1-5|TRBV2|TRBD1|15|once
TGTGCCAGCAGGGGGACAGGCAATAGCAATCAGCCCCAGCATTTT
CASRGTGNSNQPQHF
>TRBJ2-3|TRBV4-1|TRBD2|14|NA
TGCGCCAGCAGCCGACTAGCGGGAGTGGATACGCAGTATTTT
CASSRLAGVDTQYF
>TRBJ2-1|TRBV27|TRBD2|18|NA
TGTGCCAGCAGTTTACTGAGACTAGCGGGAGCGGTTTACAATGAGCAGTTCTTC
CASSLLRLAGAVYNEQFF
>TRBJ2-5|TRBV19|TRBD1|15|NA
TGTGCCAGTAGTGGCGAATGGACAGGCCAAGAGACCCAGTACTTC
CASSGEWTGQETQYF